The T cell receptor beta chain under discussion was sequenced for a study of vaccination effects on CD4 cells after COVID-19. Study overall: Each participant was given two doses of one vaccine (BNT162b2 or mRNA-1273).

The CDR3 loop spans 17 amino acids. Germline V gene data show CDR1 as LGHDT and CDR2 as YNNKEL (reference sequence). With 3 bases removed from V and 6 bases from J, the gap between germline ends came to 23 bases. This table comes from immunoSEQ multiplex PCR, and its TCRdb copy is limited to in-frame clones, with some not included. The sample contains 25,000 or so clones, approximately 71% of which appear only once. Notes on this clone: What it recognizes is unknown.

Antigen-specific CD4+ T cells were expanded (with viral peptide pools) by the ViraFEST assay ahead of sequencing. Having been cultured for around nine days, the cells underwent CD4+ T cell isolation. Nobody among the vaccine recipients had prior SARS-CoV-2 infection (nucleocapsid antibodies were negative). Overall study results and limits: Relatively few convalescent patients took part in the study, which had no early post-infection timepoints. Late post-vaccination samples showed marked contraction of infection- and vaccine-induced clones.

This chain connects TRBV3-1 (or the pseudogene TRBV3-2) to TRBJ1-2; D is unresolved. This material consisted of CD4+ T cells from PBMCs cultured with HCoV-OC43 spike peptides, taken before COVID-19 vaccination. Noted subset: HCoV-OC43 spike overlapping peptide pool stimulation. This clonotype was sampled from a human donor who received a COVID-19 vaccine. The CDR3 region has the DNA TGTGCCAGCAGCCACCAAGGATCTCACTCGGGCACGAATGGCTACACCTTC. Translating it yields CASSHQGSHSGTNGYTF.